The clone carrying this TCR beta chain was detected many times. One end of the junction varies from germline; a read error may be responsible. Amplification of TCR beta CDR3 regions used RNA as the template. When the TCR CDR3 underwent first-round RT-PCR, the HTBI primer set was used. TCRdb used MiXCR to reprocess the multiplex PCR reads, holding one entry per CDR3 protein. The profile shows a few hundred thousand distinct CDR3 sequences, less than 20% of them singletons. Source material for PBMCs was more than 7.5 ml fresh peripheral blood. Germline lookup yields CDR1 SGHRS and CDR2 YFSETQ. There are 15 residues in the CDR3. The data were taken from a study of T cells in Graves' hyperthyroidism and ophthalmopathy.

This clonotype originated in a woman under 40 with Graves' hyperthyroidism. Sequencing used blood. The V and J genes are TRBV5-1 and TRBJ2-1; 8 nucleotides match TRBD2. The CDR3 DNA reads TGTGCCAGCAGTTTAGGGACTAGCTCCTACAATGAGCAGTTCTTC. It codes for CASSLGTSSYNEQFF.